The clone carrying this TCR beta chain was observed once. Time point of the sample: 2015-2016 season, 7 days after influenza vaccination. No donor had influenza vaccine in the prior 6 months; all lived in the community. The V end lost 1 base, the J end lost 4 bases, and 13 bases lay between the germline ends. The length of the CDR3 is 15 residues. Germline CDR1 is SGHTA and CDR2 is FQGNSA. This entry is derived from a study of follicular helper T cells after annual influenza vaccination. Study at large: For some subjects, blood spans the 2013-2014, 2014-2015 and 2015-2016 annual vaccinations.

Sequencing used immunoSEQ multiplex PCR; TCRdb keeps in-frame clones, though not all of them. The table records some 4,000 clones, roughly 86% of them present only once. This receptor was taken from an adult who received the influenza vaccine. The gene calls are TRBV7-2 and TRBJ1-1; D not resolved. Source: CXCR5+ CD38- circulating T follicular helper cells from blood, taken 7 days after influenza vaccination. Subset in this sample: circulating Tfh, non-naive CD4+CXCR5+PD-1+ (ICOS+CD38+ or ICOS-CD38-). The CDR3 DNA reads as TGTGCCAGCAGCTTAGGGGGAGGGAGGAGCACTGAAGCTTTCTTT. Translated: CASSLGGGRSTEAFF.